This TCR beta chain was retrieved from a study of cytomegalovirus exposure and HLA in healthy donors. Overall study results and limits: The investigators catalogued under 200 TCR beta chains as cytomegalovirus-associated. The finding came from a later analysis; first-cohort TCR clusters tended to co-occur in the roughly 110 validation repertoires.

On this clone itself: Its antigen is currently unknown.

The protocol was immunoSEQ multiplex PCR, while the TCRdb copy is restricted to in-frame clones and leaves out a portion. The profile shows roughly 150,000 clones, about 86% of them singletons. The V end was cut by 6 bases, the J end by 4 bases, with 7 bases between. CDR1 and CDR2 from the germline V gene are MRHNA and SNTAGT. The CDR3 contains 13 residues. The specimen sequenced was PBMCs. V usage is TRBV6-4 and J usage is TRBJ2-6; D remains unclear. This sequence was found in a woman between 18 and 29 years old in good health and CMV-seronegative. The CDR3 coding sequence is TGTGCCAGCAGATTCTCCGGGGCCAACGTCCTGACTTTC. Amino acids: CASRFSGANVLTF.